Presented here are 31 T cell receptor beta chains from one specimen sequenced in a study of T cells in women clearing cervical HPV infection. Profiling relied on immunoSEQ multiplex PCR, and the TCRdb table lists in-frame clones only, not all of them. The record lists roughly 37,000 clones, of which the ten most abundant hold 6.4%. The sequencing input was blood buffy coat. Receptors originate from a woman between 18 and 70 years old with a cervical HPV16 infection that either progressed to CIN3+ or cleared (not recorded which).

By frequency, this clone registers medium-sized. The observed sequence ends 3 residues before the CDR3 terminus, with the missing tail filled in from the germline J gene. The V gene is TRBV19, the J gene TRBJ1-2, with D possibly matching TRBD1 (6 bases). Germline CDR1 and CDR2: LNHDA and SQIVND (reference sequence). The CDR3 is 13 residues long. V was trimmed by 6 bases and J by 2 bases, leaving 10 bases between them. CDR3 region: CASREQGNYGYTF. CDR3 DNA, as far as it was read: TGTGCCAGTAGGGAACAGGGAAACTATGGC.

This chain's CDR3 is CASALTTSYEQYF. Partial CDR3 DNA: TGTGCCAGCGCCCTGACTACCTCCTACGAG. The chain joins TRBV28 to TRBJ2-7, with D possibly TRBD2 on 5 matching bases. The CDR3 end is not reached by the read, which stops 3 residues before it; the germline J gene fills it in. V lost 8 bases to trimming and J lost 0 bases, with 11 bases between them. This CDR3 has 13 residues. From germline, CDR1 is MDHEN and CDR2 SYDVKM.

Concerning this clone: The read comes to an end 3 residues before the CDR3 does, leaving the germline J gene to fill in the end. The chain joins TRBV2 to TRBJ2-7; D uncertain. Germline V gene sequence: CDR1 SNHLY, CDR2 FYNNEI. Trimming took 8 bases from V and 6 from J, leaving 11 bases between them. This CDR3 region has 11 residues. The sequenced part of the CDR3 DNA is TGTGCCAGCGTCTACAGTGGCGAG. It is translated as CASVYSGE. The entire CDR3 sequence reads CASVYSGEQYF.

On this clone itself: The read ends 3 residues before the CDR3 terminus; that terminus is restored from the germline J gene. The chain combines TRBV18 with TRBJ2-4, with a tentative D call TRBD1 (6 bases). Germline V gives CDR1 KGHSH, CDR2 LQKENI. There are 17 residues in the CDR3. The CDR3 sequence: CASSPPRTESVYDGQYF. The CDR3 bases that were read are TGTGCCAGCTCACCACCGCGGACAGAATCGGTTTACGATGGT.

Concerning this clone: The read terminates 3 residues ahead of where the CDR3 ends, so the germline J gene completes it. The chain links TRBV20-1 to TRBJ2-1, with 9 bases aligning to TRBD2. Germline CDR1 and CDR2: DFQATT and SNEGSKA (reference sequence). The CDR3 runs to 17 residues. V lost 0 bases and J lost 8; bases outside the gene matches: 14. The CDR3 here is CSARDRGWASGKDEQFF. The sequenced part of the CDR3 DNA is TGCAGTGCTAGAGACCGAGGATGGGCTAGCGGGAAAGATGAG.

The CDR3 bases that were read are TGTGCCAGTAGTATAGCCGGGGGGGGAGAGACG. Protein: CASSIAGGGET. The full CDR3 protein is CASSIAGGGETQYF. V and J are TRBV19 and TRBJ2-3; 8 bases are a match to TRBD2. The read falls 3 residues short of the CDR3 end, and the missing part is taken from the germline J gene. The germline CDR1 and CDR2 sequences are LNHDA and SQIVND (reference sequence). This CDR3 contains 14 residues.

Details on this clone: The CDR3 end falls 3 residues outside the read, so it is completed with the germline J gene. The chain couples TRBV18 to TRBJ2-1; D is undetermined. Trimming shortened V by 3 bases and J by 2 bases, and 11 bases separated the two germline ends. The CDR3 length is 15 residues. Germline loops: CDR1 KGHSH, CDR2 LQKENI. Partial CDR3 DNA: TGTGCCAGCTCACCGGGCGCAGGTACCTACAATGAG. Residues: CASSPGAGTYNE. The whole CDR3 protein reads CASSPGAGTYNEQFF.

With regard to this clone: The CDR3 goes on 3 residues after the read ends, and that part is filled in from the germline J gene. This sequence joins TRBV2 and TRBJ1-1; D gene uncertain. Trimming shortened V by 6 bases and J by 0 bases, and 8 bases separated the two germline ends. CDR1 SNHLY and CDR2 FYNNEI come from the germline V gene. CDR3 length equals 13 residues. CDR3 in amino acids: CASRTALNTEAFF. CDR3 bases read: TGTGCCAGCAGAACAGCCTTGAACACTGAA.

Note on this clone: The read falls 3 residues short of the CDR3 end, and the missing part is taken from the germline J gene. The rearrangement joins TRBV6-2 or TRBV6-3 to TRBJ2-5; TRBD2 aligns across 8 bases. Germline CDR1 is MNHEY and CDR2 is SVGEGT. The CDR3 length is 14 residues. The CDR3 loop reads CASSSPRGADTQYF. CDR3 DNA, as far as it was read: TGTGCCAGCAGCTCGCCGCGGGGGGCAGATACC.

For this clone: The read falls 3 residues short of the CDR3 end, and the missing part is taken from the germline J gene. This chain links TRBV19 with TRBJ2-1; 9 nucleotides agree with TRBD1. V trimming: 6 bases; J trimming: 9 bases; junction bases outside the gene matches: 6. Germline lookup yields CDR1 LNHDA and CDR2 SQIVND (reference sequence). CDR3 length equals 13 residues. CDR3 bases read: TGTGCCAGTAGCGGGACAGGGTATTCTGAG. This translates into CASSGTGYSE. The whole CDR3 protein is CASSGTGYSEQFF.

About this clone itself: The read finishes 3 residues shy of the CDR3 end, and the germline J gene is used to complete it. The chain joins TRBV2 to TRBJ1-5, with 8 bases that match TRBD1. The junction had 7 bases not matched to a gene; V was cut back by 8 bases and J by 4 bases. CDR1 and CDR2 from the germline V gene are SNHLY and FYNNEI. The CDR3 contains 14 residues. CDR3 residues: CASQSGQENQPQHF. The sequenced CDR3 bases are TGTGCCAGCCAATCGGGACAGGAAAATCAGCCC.

As concerns this clone: The read halts 3 residues ahead of the CDR3 end, with the missing end drawn from the germline J gene. This chain joins TRBV5-1 and TRBJ2-5; 13 bases line up with TRBD2. Trimming at V came to 1 base and at J to 5 bases, leaving 8 bases not matched to a gene. Germline V gene lookup returns CDR1 SGHRS and CDR2 YFSETQ. The CDR3 spans 17 residues. CDR3 sequence reads: CASSLRGLAGNAETQYF. The part of the CDR3 DNA that was read is TGCGCCAGCAGCTTGAGGGGACTAGCGGGAAATGCTGAGACC.

A note on this clone: The junction differs from germline at one of its ends, possibly a read error. The missing CDR3 end, 3 residues past where the read stops, is filled in from the germline J gene. V and J are TRBV4-2 and TRBJ2-7; D is possibly TRBD1 (5 bases). Germline values: CDR1 LGHNA, CDR2 YNFKEQ. The CDR3 has 15 residues. The CDR3 DNA, read in part, is TGCGCCAGCAGCCAAGGGGCAGATATTACCTACGAG. This encodes CASSQGADITYE. The complete CDR3 reads CASSQGADITYEQYF.

Comment on this clone: One junction end disagrees with the germline gene, perhaps due to a read error. The sequence runs out 3 residues before the end of the CDR3; the remainder is reconstructed from the germline J gene. This chain links TRBV18 with TRBJ2-7, with 9 bases aligning to TRBD1. The germline CDR1 and CDR2 sequences are KGHSH and LQKENI. The CDR3 length is 14 residues. Partial CDR3 DNA: TGTGCCGGCTCACCGGACAGGGGAGTCTACGAG. It codes for CAGSPDRGVYE. The full CDR3 protein reads CAGSPDRGVYEQYF.

For this clone: Coverage ceases 3 residues before the CDR3 finishes, and the germline J gene fills in the end. The J gene is TRBJ1-5, the V gene TRBV5-6, with D possibly being TRBD1 (6 bases). CDR1 is SGHDT and CDR2 is YYEEEE in the germline V gene. The CDR3 length is 14 residues. V lost 0 bases, J lost 6 bases, and 10 bases lay in between. CDR3 region: CASSLEQGSQPQHF. CDR3 DNA (partial): TGTGCCAGCAGCTTGGAGCAGGGGTCTCAGCCC.

Concerning this clone itself: The read stops 3 residues short of the end of the CDR3; the missing end is completed from the germline J gene. The chain couples TRBV11-1 to TRBJ2-3, with D uncertain. Germline-derived CDR1 and CDR2 are SGHAT and FQDESV (reference sequence). The CDR3 sequence is 15 residues long. Incomplete CDR3 DNA: TGTGCCAGCAGCTTAGCGGCGGAACACGGAGAGACG. Protein product: CASSLAAEHGET. The full CDR3 protein reads CASSLAAEHGETQYF.

As concerns this clone: Read coverage stops 3 residues before the CDR3 terminus; the germline J gene supplies the remainder. This sequence joins TRBV6-2 or TRBV6-3 and TRBJ2-7; tentative D call: TRBD2 (6 bases). The length of the CDR3 is 16 residues. V shed 0 bases and J shed 1 base, with 13 bases lying between them. Germline lookup yields CDR1 MNHEY and CDR2 SVGEGT. Partial CDR3 DNA: TGTGCCAGCAGTTACTCGGTAAGACTAGATTCCTACGAG. Encoded protein: CASSYSVRLDSYE. In full, the CDR3 reads CASSYSVRLDSYEQYF.

Regarding this clone: The CDR3 extends 3 residues past the end of the read, so its final part is completed from the germline J gene. The rearrangement uses TRBV6-4 and TRBJ2-5, with D perhaps TRBD1 (6 bases). V was shortened by 5 bases and J by 3 bases, with 13 bases between the two germline ends. The CDR3 runs 14 residues. Germline loops: CDR1 MRHNA, CDR2 SNTAGT. The covered CDR3 bases are TGTGCCAGCAGTAACGGAGCAGGGGAAGAGACC. As protein: CASSNGAGEET. The full CDR3 sequence reads CASSNGAGEETQYF.

Worth noting for this clone: The CDR3 goes on 3 residues after the read ends, and that part is filled in from the germline J gene. V gene TRBV19 combines with J gene TRBJ1-2, with a weak D call TRBD1 (6 bases). The CDR3 length is 15 residues. Germline-derived CDR1 and CDR2 are LNHDA and SQIVND (reference sequence). Partial CDR3 DNA: TGTGCCAGTAGGAAGGGCCCAGGGGTCTCCTACGAC. This encodes CASRKGPGVSYD. The whole CDR3 reads CASRKGPGVSYDYTF. Full variable domain (rest looked up from reference TRBV19 and TRBJ1-2): DGGITQSPKYLFRKEGQNVTLSCEQNLNHDAMYWYRQDPGQGLRLIYYSQIVNDFQKGDIAEGYSVSREKKESFPLTVTSAQKNPTAFYLCASRKGPGVSYDYTFGSGTRLTVV.

As to this clone: The CDR3 end is not reached by the read, which stops 3 residues before it; the germline J gene fills it in. This chain links TRBV7-2 with TRBJ2-3; D call uncertain. The V end lost 0 bases, the J end lost 2 bases, and 9 bases lay between the germline ends. Germline CDR1 reads SGHTA; CDR2 reads FQGNSA. The CDR3 runs to 15 residues. CDR3 DNA, as far as it was read: TGTGCCAGCAGCTTAGCGTCTTCTTTCACAGATACG. Protein product: CASSLASSFTDT. The whole CDR3 sequence is CASSLASSFTDTQYF.

In the case of this clone: Read coverage stops 3 residues before the CDR3 terminus; the germline J gene supplies the remainder. The V call is TRBV7-9, the J call TRBJ2-2; 8 bases agree with TRBD1. The CDR3 runs 15 residues. Looked up from germline, CDR1 is SEHNR and CDR2 is FQNEAQ (reference sequence). Trimming at V came to 3 bases and at J to 6 bases, leaving 6 bases not matched to a gene. The CDR3 bases that were read are TGTGCCAGCAGCTTGGGGACAGGCCCCTCCGGGGAG. It codes for CASSLGTGPSGE. Given in full, the CDR3 is CASSLGTGPSGELFF.

On this clone itself: Sequencing ends 3 residues short of the CDR3 end; the germline J gene provides the rest. The chain uses TRBV20-1 and TRBJ2-1; 11 bases are a match to TRBD1. The V segment lost 0 bases and the J segment 8 bases; nucleotides outside the gene matches: 12. The CDR3 contains 17 residues. The germline V gene encodes CDR1 DFQATT and CDR2 SNEGSKA (reference sequence). The CDR3 protein is CSARDLRTGGFVDEQFF. CDR3 DNA (partial): TGCAGTGCTAGAGATCTAAGGACAGGGGGCTTTGTAGATGAG.

A word on this clone: The read comes to an end 3 residues before the CDR3 does, leaving the germline J gene to fill in the end. This chain joins TRBV6-1 and TRBJ1-5, with 9 bases aligning to TRBD1. CDR1 and CDR2 from the germline V gene are MNHNS and SASEGT. V was pared by 3 bases and J by 5 bases, with 2 bases of the junction left unmatched. The CDR3 has 14 residues. CDR3 loop: CASSDRTGDQPQHF. Incomplete CDR3 DNA: TGTGCCAGCAGTGACAGGACAGGGGATCAGCCC.

As for this clone: The read ends 3 residues early relative to the CDR3; the germline J gene fills the gap. The chain links TRBV20-1 to TRBJ1-4; D might be TRBD1 (5 bases). The CDR3 has 13 residues. Germline CDR1 reads DFQATT; CDR2 reads SNEGSKA (reference sequence). The germline V and J ends were trimmed by 2 bases and 8 bases, with 12 bases remaining between them. The CDR3 reads CSARTGGDEKLFF. Partial CDR3 DNA: TGCAGTGCTAGAACAGGAGGAGACGAAAAA.

Note on this clone: From the germline J gene comes the end of the CDR3, since the read stops 3 residues before it. The genes are TRBV2 and TRBJ2-7, with D perhaps given as TRBD1 or TRBD2 (5 bases each). Germline lookup yields CDR1 SNHLY and CDR2 FYNNEI. CDR3 length: 15 amino acids. Deletions cut 3 bases from V and 4 bases from J, with 16 bases between. The CDR3 loop is CASSEEAGLWYEQYF. Incomplete CDR3 DNA: TGTGCCAGCAGTGAGGAGGCAGGGTTATGGTACGAG.

In regard to this clone: The CDR3 is cut off 3 residues early in the read; its end comes from the germline J gene. The chain employs TRBV20-1 and TRBJ2-5; D may be TRBD1 or TRBD2 (5 bases each). V was trimmed by 3 bases and J by 5 bases, leaving 16 bases between them. Germline lookup yields CDR1 DFQATT and CDR2 SNEGSKA (reference sequence). This CDR3 region has 14 residues. The CDR3: CSASAVQGEETQYF. The sequenced part of the CDR3 DNA is TGCAGTGCTAGCGCAGTCCAGGGAGAGGAGACC.

Comment on this clone: The read ends 3 residues shy of where the CDR3 ends; the end is completed using the germline J gene. The rearrangement joins TRBV9 to TRBJ2-3, with D perhaps TRBD2 (6 bases). The CDR3 is 16 amino acids. Germline V gives CDR1 SGDLS, CDR2 YYNGEE. Trimming removed 0 bases at V and 0 bases at J, with 11 bases between. The chain's CDR3 is CASSVVGSGSTDTQYF. CDR3 DNA (partial): TGTGCCAGCAGCGTAGTTGGTAGCGGAAGCACAGATACG.

Comments on this clone: Read data end 3 residues before the CDR3 end; the end is taken from the germline J gene. The chain links TRBV18 to TRBJ2-3; D is perhaps TRBD2 (5 bases). The CDR3 has 13 amino acids. CDR1 and CDR2 (germline): KGHSH, LQKENI. The DNA read from the CDR3 is TGTGCCAGCTCACCACCAGACGGGGAGACG. Translation: CASSPPDGET. The whole CDR3 protein reads CASSPPDGETQYF.

A remark on this clone: The DNA ends 3 residues before the CDR3 does, and the rest of the CDR3 is filled in from the germline J gene. This rearrangement joins TRBV28 to TRBJ2-3, with D perhaps matching TRBD2 (5 bases). This CDR3 contains 11 residues. Trimming took 7 bases from V and 6 from J, leaving 8 bases between them. CDR1 MDHEN and CDR2 SYDVKM come from the germline V gene. The CDR3 DNA, read in part, is TGTGCCAGCAACGGGGTGGATACG. It yields the protein CASNGVDT. The complete CDR3 protein is CASNGVDTQYF. The entire variable domain, with the rest obtained from reference TRBV28 and TRBJ2-3, is as follows: DVKVTQSSRYLVKRTGEKVFLECVQDMDHENMFWYRQDPGLGLRLIYFSYDVKMKEKGDIPEGYSVSREKKERFSLILESASTNQTSMYLCASNGVDTQYFGPGTRLTVL.

A note on this clone: Read data end 3 residues before the CDR3 end; the end is taken from the germline J gene. The chain combines TRBV18 with TRBJ2-4; TRBD1 is a possible D gene (7 bases). The CDR3 runs to 15 residues. CDR1 KGHSH and CDR2 LQKENI come from the germline V gene. The part of the CDR3 DNA that was read is TGTGCCAGCTCACCTCAGACAGGGCCGGGGGATGGT. Protein product: CASSPQTGPGDG. The complete CDR3 sequence is CASSPQTGPGDGQYF.

Regarding this clone: Read coverage stops 3 residues before the CDR3 terminus; the germline J gene supplies the remainder. This rearrangement joins TRBV4-2 to TRBJ2-1; tentatively, D is TRBD1 (6 bases). V dropped 1 base and J dropped 4 bases, with 17 bases sitting between them. The CDR3 sequence is 17 residues long. Per germline, CDR1 LGHNA and CDR2 YNFKEQ. The sequenced CDR3 bases are TGTGCCAGCAGCCAAGTTGAGGCAGGGGTGGGTTACAATGAG. It translates to CASSQVEAGVGYNE. The full CDR3 protein is CASSQVEAGVGYNEQFF.